A selection of T cell receptor beta chains follows, all from one sample in a study of blood T cell repertoires in COVID-19. TCRdb's table, derived via immunoSEQ multiplex PCR, lists solely in-frame clones and lacks some. The sample lists over 200,000 clones; roughly 91% were seen once. Input material: peripheral blood. The receptors shown here come from a woman in her forties who had recovered from COVID-19. Both conserved end residues are part of each CDR3. Fields, in order: clone size, J gene, D gene, V gene, CDR3 DNA, CDR3 protein. A D gene is named only where the DNA matches it firmly. Not every row has a clone size; where given, it reads once, few, many or a size class.

clone size: -; J gene: TRBJ1-2; D gene: -; V gene: TRBV7-9; CDR3 DNA: TGTGCCAGCAGCTTAAGTGGGGGCGAGGGTGGCTACACCTTC; CDR3 protein: CASSLSGGEGGYTF
clone size: -; J gene: TRBJ2-7; D gene: -; V gene: TRBV6-1; CDR3 DNA: TGTGCCAGCAGTGAAAGGGGACTGCCCTACGAGCAGTACTTC; CDR3 protein: CASSERGLPYEQYF
clone size: -; J gene: TRBJ2-5; D gene: -; V gene: TRBV11-2; CDR3 DNA: TGTGCCAGCAGCCCATCCCCACAAGAGACCCAGTACTTC; CDR3 protein: CASSPSPQETQYF
clone size: -; J gene: TRBJ2-1; D gene: TRBD2; V gene: TRBV19; CDR3 DNA: TGTGCCAGTAGTCCCCGAACTAGCGGACGCAGGGGGCAGTTCTTC; CDR3 protein: CASSPRTSGRRGQFF
clone size: few; J gene: TRBJ1-1; D gene: -; V gene: TRBV19; CDR3 DNA: TGTGCCAGTAGTATGGGTTCGGTAGGGGGCACTGAAGCTTTCTTT; CDR3 protein: CASSMGSVGGTEAFF
clone size: -; J gene: TRBJ1-5; D gene: -; V gene: TRBV7-2; CDR3 DNA: TGTGCCAGCAGCCTCCGAGCGAGTCCATCCCCGTTCAATCAGCCCCAGCATTTT; CDR3 protein: CASSLRASPSPFNQPQHF
clone size: -; J gene: TRBJ1-5; D gene: -; V gene: TRBV29-1; CDR3 DNA: TGCAGCGTTGGGGAGGGAAGGAATCAGCCCCAGCATTTT; CDR3 protein: CSVGEGRNQPQHF
clone size: -; J gene: TRBJ2-3; D gene: -; V gene: TRBV24-1; CDR3 DNA: TGTGCCACCAGTGATTTGCGCGGAACTAGCACAGATACGCAGTATTTT; CDR3 protein: CATSDLRGTSTDTQYF
clone size: -; J gene: TRBJ1-2; D gene: -; V gene: TRBV30; CDR3 DNA: TGTGCCTGGAGCTCAAATCCTACTTATGGCTACACCTTC; CDR3 protein: CAWSSNPTYGYTF
clone size: -; J gene: TRBJ1-6; D gene: -; V gene: TRBV4-1; CDR3 DNA: TGCGCCAGCAGCCAAGATGCGGGTCACGTGGAGTCACCCCTCCACTTT; CDR3 protein: CASSQDAGHVESPLHF
clone size: -; J gene: TRBJ2-1; D gene: TRBD2; V gene: TRBV7-2; CDR3 DNA: TGTGCCAGCAGCTTACAGCGGGGCTCCTACAATGAGCAGTTCTTC; CDR3 protein: CASSLQRGSYNEQFF
clone size: -; J gene: TRBJ1-1; D gene: -; V gene: TRBV2; CDR3 DNA: TGTGCCAGCAGACAAAGGACAGCCCATTTT; CDR3 protein: CASRQRTAHF
clone size: once; J gene: TRBJ1-1; D gene: -; V gene: TRBV19; CDR3 DNA: TGTGCCAGTAGTATAGGGGGGGTTCCGGACACTGAAGCTTTCTTT; CDR3 protein: CASSIGGVPDTEAFF
clone size: -; J gene: TRBJ1-1; D gene: -; V gene: TRBV4-3; CDR3 DNA: TGCGCCAGCAGCCCGGGGGGTGGGAACACTGAAGCTTTCTTT; CDR3 protein: CASSPGGGNTEAFF
clone size: once; J gene: TRBJ2-2; D gene: -; V gene: TRBV3-1/TRBV3-2; CDR3 DNA: TGTGCCAGCAGCGAGGGCCCCGGGGAGCTGTTTTTT; CDR3 protein: CASSEGPGELFF
clone size: -; J gene: TRBJ2-5; D gene: -; V gene: TRBV2; CDR3 DNA: TGTGCCAGCAGTGTCGGGCAAGAGACCCAGTACTTC; CDR3 protein: CASSVGQETQYF
clone size: once; J gene: TRBJ1-2; D gene: TRBD1; V gene: TRBV27; CDR3 DNA: TGTGCCAGCAGTAGGGGACAGGTTTTCAACTATGGCTACACCTTC; CDR3 protein: CASSRGQVFNYGYTF
clone size: -; J gene: TRBJ1-2; D gene: -; V gene: TRBV7-9; CDR3 DNA: TGTGCCAGCACCTCAGGCGCTTATGGCTACACCTTC; CDR3 protein: CASTSGAYGYTF
clone size: -; J gene: TRBJ2-2; D gene: TRBD2; V gene: TRBV11-2; CDR3 DNA: TGTGCCAGCAGCTTACGTGGTAGCGGGAGAGGTGGAGCCGGGGAGCTGTTTTTT; CDR3 protein: CASSLRGSGRGGAGELFF
clone size: -; J gene: TRBJ1-5; D gene: -; V gene: TRBV30; CDR3 DNA: TGTGCCTGGAGGGGGGGGGCCCCCAATCAGCCCCAGCATTTT; CDR3 protein: CAWRGGAPNQPQHF
clone size: once; J gene: TRBJ1-6; D gene: TRBD1; V gene: TRBV5-1; CDR3 DNA: TGCGCCAGCACAAAGTCGGACAGGGATGGGACACCCCTCCACTTT; CDR3 protein: CASTKSDRDGTPLHF
clone size: -; J gene: TRBJ2-1; D gene: -; V gene: TRBV20-1; CDR3 DNA: TGCAGTGCTAGTGGCGGGACTGGTGAGCAGTTCTTC; CDR3 protein: CSASGGTGEQFF
clone size: once; J gene: TRBJ1-6; D gene: -; V gene: TRBV7-2; CDR3 DNA: TGTGCCAGCAGCTTAGCGGTACAGGAGGGGCATTCACCCCTCCACTTT; CDR3 protein: CASSLAVQEGHSPLHF
clone size: -; J gene: TRBJ1-4; D gene: TRBD1; V gene: TRBV3-1/TRBV3-2; CDR3 DNA: TGTGCCAGCAGCCAGGGACAGCCTAATGAAAAACTGTTTTTT; CDR3 protein: CASSQGQPNEKLFF
clone size: -; J gene: TRBJ1-1; D gene: TRBD1; V gene: TRBV5-4; CDR3 DNA: TGTGCCAGCAGCTTTGTACCCGGGACAGGGGGAACTGAAGCTTTCTTT; CDR3 protein: CASSFVPGTGGTEAFF
clone size: -; J gene: TRBJ2-7; D gene: TRBD2; V gene: TRBV5-4; CDR3 DNA: TGTGCCAGCAGCTTGGTGGGACTAGCTTCCGAGCAGTACTTC; CDR3 protein: CASSLVGLASEQYF
clone size: -; J gene: TRBJ2-5; D gene: TRBD2; V gene: TRBV12-3/TRBV12-4; CDR3 DNA: TGTGCCAGCAGCCCTCCGCGGGGGGAGACCCAGTACTTC; CDR3 protein: CASSPPRGETQYF
clone size: -; J gene: TRBJ2-1; D gene: -; V gene: TRBV7-2; CDR3 DNA: TGTGCCAGCAGCTCCCAAAAGGGCTGGCAGGGCCTTGGGAATGAGCAGTTCTTC; CDR3 protein: CASSSQKGWQGLGNEQFF
clone size: -; J gene: TRBJ2-7; D gene: TRBD2; V gene: TRBV10-3; CDR3 DNA: TGTGCCATCAGTGGCCCGGGGGGAGTGGCGTACGAGCAGTACTTC; CDR3 protein: CAISGPGGVAYEQYF
clone size: -; J gene: TRBJ1-3; D gene: -; V gene: TRBV7-3; CDR3 DNA: TGTGCCAGCAGCTTAACGGGGCCCCGGACCTCCGGAAACACCATATATTTT; CDR3 protein: CASSLTGPRTSGNTIYF
clone size: -; J gene: TRBJ2-7; D gene: -; V gene: TRBV30; CDR3 DNA: TGTGCCTGGAGGGAGGGCCATGGGGCCTACGAGCAGTACTTC; CDR3 protein: CAWREGHGAYEQYF
clone size: once; J gene: TRBJ1-1; D gene: -; V gene: TRBV10-3; CDR3 DNA: TGTGCCATCAGTGAGTCCCCGGGGGTGACTGAAGCTTTCTTT; CDR3 protein: CAISESPGVTEAFF
clone size: once; J gene: TRBJ2-4; D gene: -; V gene: TRBV11-2; CDR3 DNA: TGTGCCAGCAGCCCAGGCTTAGGTCCGTACTTC; CDR3 protein: CASSPGLGPYF
clone size: -; J gene: TRBJ2-2; D gene: TRBD2; V gene: TRBV7-3; CDR3 DNA: TGTGCCAGCAGCACCGGGACTAGCTCGAACACCGGGGAGCTGTTTTTT; CDR3 protein: CASSTGTSSNTGELFF
clone size: -; J gene: TRBJ2-1; D gene: -; V gene: TRBV19; CDR3 DNA: TGTGCCAGCCTAAACCCCGCGGGACGCGGAAGAAATGAGCAGTTCTTC; CDR3 protein: CASLNPAGRGRNEQFF
clone size: -; J gene: TRBJ2-7; D gene: -; V gene: TRBV3-1/TRBV3-2; CDR3 DNA: TGTGCCAGCAGCCAGAGACTACTTTACGAGCAGTACTTC; CDR3 protein: CASSQRLLYEQYF
clone size: -; J gene: TRBJ2-7; D gene: -; V gene: TRBV6-5; CDR3 DNA: TGTGCCACCCGAGGGGGTGCCCTGGGCGAGCAGTACTTC; CDR3 protein: CATRGGALGEQYF